This TCR beta chain originates from a study of blood T cell repertoires in COVID-19. Across the study: Researchers got acute and convalescent COVID-19 samples from the United States, Italy and Spain.

This CDR3 spans 15 amino acids. In germline, CDR1 is ENHRY, CDR2 SYGVKD. The V gene end was trimmed by 6 bases and the J gene end by 3 bases; junction bases not matched to a gene: 7. Method: immunoSEQ multiplex PCR; TCRdb's copy keeps in-frame clones and lacks some. The sample consists of about 240,000 clones, 75% to 90% of them appearing once. V gene TRBV10-3 combines with J gene TRBJ1-2, with TRBD1 identical over 10 bases. The sample taken for sequencing was PBMCs or T cells enriched from blood (not recorded which). This clonotype was sampled from a woman aged 40 to 50 with acute COVID-19. The CDR3 is CAIRRDRGLDYGYTF. The CDR3 DNA follows: TGTGCCATCAGGAGGGACAGGGGATTGGACTATGGCTACACCTTC.